The rows below give T cell receptor beta chains drawn from one sample of a study of T cell responses to AZD1222 COVID-19 vaccine. Only in-frame clones appear in the TCRdb table, and some are missing; sequencing was by immunoSEQ multiplex PCR. The sample lists approximately 300,000 clones, 90% to 95% occurring once. This material consisted of peripheral blood, taken 28 days after the second AZD1222 dose. Every receptor here comes from an adult who received the AZD1222 COVID-19 vaccine. Each CDR3 is given with its conserved first and last residue. A D gene is named only where the DNA matches it firmly.

J: TRBJ2-7
V: TRBV4-1
D: TRBD1
DNA: TGCGCCAGCAGCCACCCGGGACAGGGATCCCACGAGCAGTACTTC
CDR3: CASSHPGQGSHEQYF

J: TRBJ2-2
V: TRBV7-3
D: TRBD1
DNA: TGTGCCAGCAGCTTAGGACAGGGGGCCGGCGGGGAGCTGTTTTTT
CDR3: CASSLGQGAGGELFF

J: TRBJ1-5
V: TRBV4-2
D: -
DNA: TGTGCCAGCAGCCAATTGATCGGAGGGGCGGACAATCAGCCCCAGCATTTT
CDR3: CASSQLIGGADNQPQHF

J: TRBJ2-1
V: TRBV28
D: -
DNA: TGTGCCAGCAGTTTAGCGACGAGCTCCTACAATGAGCAGTTCTTC
CDR3: CASSLATSSYNEQFF

J: TRBJ2-7
V: TRBV28
D: -
DNA: TGTGCCAGCAGCTCGAATTACGAGCAGTACTTC
CDR3: CASSSNYEQYF

J: TRBJ2-3
V: TRBV7-2
D: -
DNA: TGTGCCAGCAGCTTAAGGTTGAGGCTAGTGGCAGATACGCAGTATTTT
CDR3: CASSLRLRLVADTQYF

J: TRBJ2-3
V: TRBV7-2
D: -
DNA: TGTGCCAGCAGCTACCCTAGCGGTCGAGGGGGGAGTGCGCAGTATTTT
CDR3: CASSYPSGRGGSAQYF

J: TRBJ1-2
V: TRBV5-1
D: TRBD1
DNA: TGCGCCAGCAGCTTGGCGGACAGGGGGCCCCCCTATGGCTACACCTTC
CDR3: CASSLADRGPPYGYTF

J: TRBJ1-2
V: TRBV19
D: -
DNA: TGTGCCAGTAGTACCCGGACCCTCCCGACGGCTTATGGCTACACCTTC
CDR3: CASSTRTLPTAYGYTF

J: TRBJ1-5
V: TRBV5-6
D: -
DNA: TGTGCCAGCAGCTTGGGGCCTCTTCAGCCCCAGCATTTT
CDR3: CASSLGPLQPQHF